This T cell receptor (beta chain) stems from a study of cytomegalovirus exposure and HLA in healthy donors. With regard to this clone: Its specificity is unknown.

The protocol was immunoSEQ multiplex PCR, while the TCRdb copy is restricted to in-frame clones and leaves out a portion. The data show 70,000 or so clones, 94% seen once. Study results and limitations: Associated with cytomegalovirus, according to the listing, were approximately 160 TCR beta chains. The authors confirmed in vitro that three CMV-associated chains were specific for CMV antigens. Despite most TCR sequences being rare, some public TCRs occurred in many donors.

This sequence was found in a young woman in good health and CMV-seronegative. The sequencing input was PBMCs.

In DNA, the CDR3 is TGTGCCAGCAGCCCAGGCTCTTCGGGGGGGCAAGAGACCCAGTACTTC. This gives the protein CASSPGSSGGQETQYF. The chain links TRBV4-2 to TRBJ2-5, with 8 bases fitting TRBD2. Germline-derived CDR1 and CDR2 are LGHNA and YNFKEQ. The J segment lost 2 bases and the V segment lost 4 bases, leaving 9 bases of the junction unmatched. The CDR3 is made up of 16 amino acids.